This TCR beta chain was documented in a study of identical twins. Study conclusions and caveats: Twin sharing of out-of-frame TCR alpha was underestimated by models in monozygotic pairs.

This clonotype was detected many times. What it recognizes is unknown. The CDR3 sequence is 17 residues long. Germline V CDR1 and CDR2: LGHDT, YNNKEL (reference sequence). The V segment lost 0 bases and the J segment 5 bases; nucleotides outside the gene matches: 10. It was template switching that added a universal primer site, and there were unique molecular identifiers on the cDNA. One entry per CDR3 protein results from TCRdb running MiXCR on the 5' RACE reads. The table records 650,000 to 750,000 distinct CDR3 sequences, 21% of them present only once. The data also belong to a second study, concerning T cells expressing NK-cell markers.

The sequencing input was PBMCs. This receptor was obtained from a woman aged 18 to 35 in good health. The chain joins TRBV3-1 to TRBJ2-5, with 9 bases matching TRBD2. The CDR3 loop is CASSQEGSGSLAETQYF. The CDR3 DNA follows: TGTGCCAGCAGCCAAGAAGGTAGCGGGAGTTTAGCGGAGACCCAGTACTTC.